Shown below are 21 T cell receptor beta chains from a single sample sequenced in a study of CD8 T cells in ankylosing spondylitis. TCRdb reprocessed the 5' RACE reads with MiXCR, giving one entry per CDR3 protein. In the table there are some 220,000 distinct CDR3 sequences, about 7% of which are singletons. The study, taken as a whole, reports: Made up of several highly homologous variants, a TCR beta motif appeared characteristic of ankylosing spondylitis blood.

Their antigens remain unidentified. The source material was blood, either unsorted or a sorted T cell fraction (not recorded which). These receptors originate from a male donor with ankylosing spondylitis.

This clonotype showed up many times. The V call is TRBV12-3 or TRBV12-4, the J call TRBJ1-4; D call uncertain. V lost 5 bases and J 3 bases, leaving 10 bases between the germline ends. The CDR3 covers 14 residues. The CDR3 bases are TGTGCCAGCAGTCAGTGGGTTTCTAATGAAAAACTGTTTTTT. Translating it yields CASSQWVSNEKLFF.

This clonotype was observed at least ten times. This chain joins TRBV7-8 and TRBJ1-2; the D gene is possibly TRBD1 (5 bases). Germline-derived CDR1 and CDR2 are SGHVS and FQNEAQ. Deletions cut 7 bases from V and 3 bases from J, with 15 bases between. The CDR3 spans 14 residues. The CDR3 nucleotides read TGTGCCAGCACCGAACTGGGGGGAGACTATGGCTACACCTTC. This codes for CASTELGGDYGYTF.

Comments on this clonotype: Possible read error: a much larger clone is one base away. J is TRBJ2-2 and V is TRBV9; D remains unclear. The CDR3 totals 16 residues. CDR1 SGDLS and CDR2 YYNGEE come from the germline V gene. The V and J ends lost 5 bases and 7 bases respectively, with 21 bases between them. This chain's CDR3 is CASSYSAGSNSGELFF. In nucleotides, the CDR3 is TGTGCCAGCAGTTACAGTGCCGGGTCCAATAGCGGGGAGCTGTTTTTT.

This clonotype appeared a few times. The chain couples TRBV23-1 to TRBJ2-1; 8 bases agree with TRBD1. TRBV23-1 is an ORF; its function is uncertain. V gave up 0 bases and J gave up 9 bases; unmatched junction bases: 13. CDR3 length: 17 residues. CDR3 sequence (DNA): TGCGCCAGCAGTCAATCGGGTCAGGGGGCGATTCTCTGTGAGCAGTTCTTC. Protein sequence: CASSQSGQGAILCEQFF.

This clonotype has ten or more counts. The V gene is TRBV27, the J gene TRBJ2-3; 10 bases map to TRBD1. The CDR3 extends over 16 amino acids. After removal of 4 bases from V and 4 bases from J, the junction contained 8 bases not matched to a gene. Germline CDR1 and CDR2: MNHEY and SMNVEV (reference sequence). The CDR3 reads CASSSPGQGISDTQYF. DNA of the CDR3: TGTGCCAGCAGTTCACCGGGACAGGGGATATCAGATACGCAGTATTTT.

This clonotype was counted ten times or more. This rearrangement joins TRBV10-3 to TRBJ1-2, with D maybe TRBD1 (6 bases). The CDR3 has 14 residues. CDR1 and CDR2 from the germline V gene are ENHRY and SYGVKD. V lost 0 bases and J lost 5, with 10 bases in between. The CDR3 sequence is CAISESGGRYGYTF. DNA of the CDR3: TGTGCCATCAGTGAGTCAGGGGGTCGGTATGGCTACACCTTC.

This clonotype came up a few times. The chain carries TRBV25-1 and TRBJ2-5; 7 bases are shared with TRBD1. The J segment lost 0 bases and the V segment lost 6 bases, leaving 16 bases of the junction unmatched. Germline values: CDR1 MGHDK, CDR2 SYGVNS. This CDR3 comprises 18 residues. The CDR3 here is CASRTGTVGPAYQETQYF. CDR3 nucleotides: TGTGCCAGCAGGACAGGGACCGTGGGTCCGGCGTACCAAGAGACCCAGTACTTC. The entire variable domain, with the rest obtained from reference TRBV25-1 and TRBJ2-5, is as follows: EADIYQTPRYLVIGTGKKITLECSQTMGHDKMYWYQQDPGMELHLIHYSYGVNSTEKGDLSSESTVSRIRTEHFPLTLESARPSHTSQYLCASRTGTVGPAYQETQYFGPGTRLLVL.

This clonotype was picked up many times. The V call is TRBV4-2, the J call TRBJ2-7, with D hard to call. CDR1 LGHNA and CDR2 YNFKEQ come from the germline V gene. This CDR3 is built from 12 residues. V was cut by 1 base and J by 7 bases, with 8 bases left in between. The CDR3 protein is CASSQGGSEQYF. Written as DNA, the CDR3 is TGTGCCAGCAGCCAAGGGGGTTCGGAGCAGTACTTC.

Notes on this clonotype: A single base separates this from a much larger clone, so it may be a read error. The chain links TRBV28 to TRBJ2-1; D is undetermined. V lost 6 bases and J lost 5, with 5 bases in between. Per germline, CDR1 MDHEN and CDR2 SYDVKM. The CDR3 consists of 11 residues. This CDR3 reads CASSPDNEQFF. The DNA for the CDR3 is TGTGCCAGCAGCCCAGACAATGAGCAGTTCTTC.

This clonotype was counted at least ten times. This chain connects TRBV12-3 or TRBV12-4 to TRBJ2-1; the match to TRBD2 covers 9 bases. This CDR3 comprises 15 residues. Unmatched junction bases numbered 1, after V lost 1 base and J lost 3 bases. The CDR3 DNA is TGTGCCAGCAGTTTAGGGCGGGAGGGCTACAATGAGCAGTTCTTC. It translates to CASSLGREGYNEQFF.

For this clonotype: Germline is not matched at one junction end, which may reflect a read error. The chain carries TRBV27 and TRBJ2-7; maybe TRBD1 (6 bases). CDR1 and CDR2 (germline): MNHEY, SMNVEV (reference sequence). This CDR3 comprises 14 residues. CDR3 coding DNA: TGTGACAGCAGTTTCGGGACAACCCCCTACGAGCAGTACTTC. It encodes CDSSFGTTPYEQYF.

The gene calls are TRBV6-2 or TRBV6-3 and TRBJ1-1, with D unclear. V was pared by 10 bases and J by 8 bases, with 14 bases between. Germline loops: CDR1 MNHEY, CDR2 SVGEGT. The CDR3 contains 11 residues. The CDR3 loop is CATRTGVEAFF. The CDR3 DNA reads TGTGCCACCCGGACTGGGGTCGAAGCTTTCTTT.

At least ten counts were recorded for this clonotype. The CDR3 here is CASSYDSQSLRYGYTF. The CDR3 nucleotides read TGTGCCAGCAGTTACGACTCCCAGAGCCTTCGTTATGGCTACACCTTC. V and J are TRBV6-5 and TRBJ1-2; D gene ambiguous. The CDR3 is made up of 16 amino acids. Germline values: CDR1 MNHEY, CDR2 SVGAGI. V gave up 2 bases and J gave up 5 bases, with 18 bases separating them.

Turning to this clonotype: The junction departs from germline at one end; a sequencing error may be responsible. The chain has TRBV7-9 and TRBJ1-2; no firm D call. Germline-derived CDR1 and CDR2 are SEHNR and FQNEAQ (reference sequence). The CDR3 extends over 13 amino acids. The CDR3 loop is CASSGILGYGYTF. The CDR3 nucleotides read TGTGCGAGCAGTGGCATACTAGGCTATGGCTACACCTTC.

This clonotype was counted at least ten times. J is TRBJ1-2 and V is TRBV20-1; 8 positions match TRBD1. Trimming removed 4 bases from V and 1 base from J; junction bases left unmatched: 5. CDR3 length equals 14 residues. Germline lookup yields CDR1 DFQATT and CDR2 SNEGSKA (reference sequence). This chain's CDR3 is CSATDRGVNYGYTF. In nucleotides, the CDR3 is TGCAGTGCTACTGACAGGGGCGTTAACTATGGCTACACCTTC.

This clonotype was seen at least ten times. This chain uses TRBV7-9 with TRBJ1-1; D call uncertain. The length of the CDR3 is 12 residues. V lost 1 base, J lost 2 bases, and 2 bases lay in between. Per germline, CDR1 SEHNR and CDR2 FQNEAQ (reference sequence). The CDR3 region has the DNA TGTGCCAGCAGCTTAGTAAACACTGAAGCTTTCTTT. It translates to CASSLVNTEAFF. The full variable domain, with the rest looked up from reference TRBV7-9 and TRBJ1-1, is DTGVSQNPRHKITKRGQNVTFRCDPISEHNRLYWYRQTLGQGPEFLTYFQNEAQLEKSRLLSDRFSAERPKGSFSTLEIQRTEQGDSAMYLCASSLVNTEAFFGQGTRLTVV.

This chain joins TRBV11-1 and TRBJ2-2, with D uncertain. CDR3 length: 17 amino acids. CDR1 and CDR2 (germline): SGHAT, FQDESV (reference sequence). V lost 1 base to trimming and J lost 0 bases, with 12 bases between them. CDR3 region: CASSLGLRTANTGELFF. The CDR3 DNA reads TGTGCCAGCAGCTTAGGTTTGAGGACGGCGAACACCGGGGAGCTGTTTTTT.

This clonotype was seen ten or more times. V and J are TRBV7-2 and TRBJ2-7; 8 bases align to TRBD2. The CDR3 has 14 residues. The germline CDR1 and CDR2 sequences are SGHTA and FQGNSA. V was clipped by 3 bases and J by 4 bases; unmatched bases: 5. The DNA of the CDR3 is TGTGCCAGCAGCTTCTTTAGCGGGGTATACGAGCAGTACTTC. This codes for CASSFFSGVYEQYF.

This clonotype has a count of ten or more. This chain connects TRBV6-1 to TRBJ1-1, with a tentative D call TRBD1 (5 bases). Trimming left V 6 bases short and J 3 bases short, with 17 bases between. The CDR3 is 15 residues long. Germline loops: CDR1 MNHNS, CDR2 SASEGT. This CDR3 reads CASSGFRVTDTEAFF. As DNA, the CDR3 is TGTGCCAGCAGCGGATTCAGGGTAACGGACACTGAAGCTTTCTTT.

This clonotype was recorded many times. CDR3 in amino acids: CASRLAASSYNEQFF. In nucleotides, the CDR3 is TGCGCCAGCAGACTAGCGGCGAGCTCCTACAATGAGCAGTTCTTC. V gene TRBV10-2 combines with J gene TRBJ2-1; the match to TRBD2 covers 8 bases. This CDR3 has 15 residues. The trim removed 6 bases at V and 0 bases at J, leaving 4 bases unmatched. In germline, CDR1 is WSHSY, CDR2 SAAADI.

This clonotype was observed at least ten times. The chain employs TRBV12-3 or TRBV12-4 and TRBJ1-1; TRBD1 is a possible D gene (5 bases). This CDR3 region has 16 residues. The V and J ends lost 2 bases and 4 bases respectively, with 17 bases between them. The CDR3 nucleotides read TGTGCCAGCAGTTTACCACAGAATAGGGGTCCCACTGAAGCTTTCTTT. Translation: CASSLPQNRGPTEAFF.